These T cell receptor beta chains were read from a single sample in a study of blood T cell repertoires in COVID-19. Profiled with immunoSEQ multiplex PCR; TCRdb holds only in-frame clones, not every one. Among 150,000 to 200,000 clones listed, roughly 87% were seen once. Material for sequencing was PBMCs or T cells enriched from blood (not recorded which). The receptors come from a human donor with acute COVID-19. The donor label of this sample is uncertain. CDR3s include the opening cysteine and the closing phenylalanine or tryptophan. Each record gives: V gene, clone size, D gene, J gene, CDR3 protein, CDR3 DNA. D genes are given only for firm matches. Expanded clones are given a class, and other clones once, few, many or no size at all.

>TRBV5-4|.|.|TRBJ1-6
CASSLRERGSPLHF
TGTGCCAGCAGCCTCAGGGAAAGGGGTTCACCCCTCCACTTT
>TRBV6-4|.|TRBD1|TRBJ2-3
CASSAGTGTDTQYF
TGTGCCAGCAGTGCCGGGACAGGCACAGATACGCAGTATTTT
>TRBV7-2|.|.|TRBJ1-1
CASSFEATGNTEAFF
TGTGCCAGCAGCTTCGAGGCTACGGGGAACACTGAAGCTTTCTTT
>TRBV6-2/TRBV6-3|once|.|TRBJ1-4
CASSPQEGEKLFF
TGTGCCAGCAGTCCACAGGAAGGGGAAAAACTGTTTTTT
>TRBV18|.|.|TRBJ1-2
CASSPLPREGYTF
TGTGCCAGCTCACCTTTACCCAGGGAAGGCTACACCTTC
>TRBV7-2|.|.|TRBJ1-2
CASSLLGTPYGYTF
TGTGCCAGCAGCTTATTGGGGACACCCTATGGCTACACCTTC
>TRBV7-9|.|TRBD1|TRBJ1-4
CASSYRGGSEKLFF
TGTGCCAGCAGCTACAGGGGCGGAAGCGAAAAACTGTTTTTT
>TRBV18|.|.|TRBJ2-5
CASSPPGLYQETQYF
TGTGCCAGCTCACCCCCGGGACTGTACCAAGAGACCCAGTACTTC
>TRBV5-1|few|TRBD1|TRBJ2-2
CASSSGQGSTGELFF
TGCGCCAGCAGCTCGGGACAGGGAAGCACCGGGGAGCTGTTTTTT
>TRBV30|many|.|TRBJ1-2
CAGKAAGDGYTF
TGTGCCGGGAAGGCCGCAGGGGATGGCTACACCTTC
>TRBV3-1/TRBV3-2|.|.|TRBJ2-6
CASTSVSGSGANVLTF
TGTGCCAGCACCTCCGTTTCGGGCTCTGGGGCCAACGTCCTGACTTTC
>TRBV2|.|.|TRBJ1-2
CASKGGASLDYGYTF
TGTGCCAGCAAGGGGGGGGCGTCTTTGGACTATGGCTACACCTTC
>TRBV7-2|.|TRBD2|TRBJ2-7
CASSLGSGGTEPLGEQYF
TGTGCCAGCAGCTTAGGTAGCGGGGGCACCGAGCCCCTAGGCGAGCAGTACTTC
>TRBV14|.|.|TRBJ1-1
CASRQITSGDEAFF
TGTGCCAGCAGGCAGATTACGTCCGGGGATGAAGCTTTCTTT
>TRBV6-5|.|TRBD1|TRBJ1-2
CASHRTGTGGYTF
TGTGCCAGCCACAGGACAGGGACGGGTGGCTACACCTTC
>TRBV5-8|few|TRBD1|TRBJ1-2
CASSSDRGRYGYTF
TGTGCCAGCAGCTCCGACAGGGGACGCTATGGCTACACCTTC
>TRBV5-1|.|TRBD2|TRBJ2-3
CASSLASSGASTDTQYF
TGCGCCAGCAGCTTGGCCTCTAGCGGAGCCAGCACAGATACGCAGTATTTT
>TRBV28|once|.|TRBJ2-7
CATKPGIYEQYF
TGTGCCACCAAACCAGGGATCTACGAGCAGTACTTC
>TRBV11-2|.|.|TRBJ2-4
CASSLSAKNIQYF
TGTGCCAGCAGCTTAAGCGCCAAAAACATTCAGTACTTC
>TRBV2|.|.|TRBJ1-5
CASRDYGVQPQHF
TGTGCCAGCAGAGACTACGGTGTTCAGCCCCAGCATTTT
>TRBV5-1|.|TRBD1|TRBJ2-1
CASSLGVGTGGFGNEQFF
TGCGCCAGCAGCTTGGGTGTCGGGACAGGGGGCTTCGGTAATGAGCAGTTCTTC
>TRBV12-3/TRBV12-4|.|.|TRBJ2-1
CASTQGNEQFF
TGTGCCAGCACACAGGGCAATGAGCAGTTCTTC
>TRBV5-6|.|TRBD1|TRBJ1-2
CASSLSPDRVGYGYTF
TGTGCCAGCAGCTTGTCCCCGGACAGGGTAGGCTATGGCTACACCTTC
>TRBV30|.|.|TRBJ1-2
CAWSVGRGYTF
TGTGCCTGGAGTGTCGGGAGAGGCTACACCTTC
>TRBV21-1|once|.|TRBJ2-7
CASSKAGHYYEQYF
TGTGCCAGCAGCAAAGCGGGACACTACTACGAGCAGTACTTC
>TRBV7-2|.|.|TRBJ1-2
CASSLSGGVGGYTF
TGTGCCAGCAGCTTATCCGGCGGGGTGGGTGGCTACACCTTC